This T cell receptor (beta chain) was sequenced in a study of CD8 T cells in Susac syndrome (dated by TCRdb to between 2018 and 2020). About the investigation overall: Whether CD8+ T cell activation and differentiation in Susac syndrome was antigen driven was tested using repertoire sequencing. Study-wide findings and limitations: The number of individuals in the TCR sequencing and HLA analysis was recognized as being relatively small.

The CDR3, cysteine through phenylalanine, is 15 amino acids long. Only the CDR3 portion is preserved as DNA: 45 bases, with reading frame beginning at the first base. At the junction V is shortened by 6 bases and J by 6 bases; bases outside the gene matches: 11. CDR1 and CDR2 are drawn from the germline V gene: SGHAT, FQNNGV. This clonotype appeared a few times. The clone's antigen remains unknown. Base qualities are not at hand, and no much larger clone is one base apart. RNA was extracted with the RNeasy kit and 0.5 to 1 ug was reverse transcribed using random hexamers. TCR beta CDR3 regions were amplified with the immunoSEQ multiplex PCR assay covering 54 Vbeta and 13 Jbeta segments. PCR amplification bias was corrected using a synthetic template baseline for primer optimization and computational correction. The authors processed their data as follows. Reads were assigned to V, D and J genes according to IMGT and analyzed in immunoSEQ Analyzer, with only productive sequences retained. To calculate clonality, Shannon entropy was normalized by log2 of the number of productive unique sequences and then subtracted from one. For each patient and control, public and private clones were evaluated within the 100 most prevalent clones. A clone was defined as Susac-specific if it was absent from the healthy and MS cohorts, from 1052 published viral clones and from other ImmuneACCESS disease sequences. TCRdb ran its own pipeline on the public reads, namely fastp trimming at Q25 and MiXCR clone calling, and kept in-frame beta chains. Each CDR3 protein appears once, grouped with its most common genes and DNA. These V and J calls derive from TCRdb rather than the authors' analysis. The sample profile shows 150,000 to 200,000 distinct CDR3 sequences; around 93% of them were found once. In total, the top ten clones hold approximately 0.14% of the sample.

Peripheral blood CD8+ and CD4+ T cells from healthy donors, Susac syndrome patients and multiple sclerosis patients were profiled by high-throughput TCR beta sequencing. Healthy donors were age- and sex-matched controls. Bulk CD8+ and CD4+ T cells were purified by magnetic negative isolation, whereas CD8+ TEMRA cells were enriched by FACS. Blood was collected in EDTA tubes and processed within 24 hours, with PBMCs isolated through density gradient centrifugation. PBMCs intended for TCR sequencing were cryopreserved in liquid nitrogen and thawed later in a water bath at 37 degrees C. A purity of at least 90% was achieved for sorted or isolated CD4+, CD8+ and CD8+ TEMRA cells.

The V and J segments used are TRBV11-2 and TRBJ2-4; 7 bases in the middle match TRBD1. Input material: CD4+ T cells from PBMCs. The clonotype originates from a human donor in good health. CDR3 loop: CASSSDRVFGNIQYF. The nucleotide sequence is given as TGTGCCAGCAGTTCTGACAGGGTTTTTGGAAACATTCAGTACTTC.